This paragraph reports one TCR beta chain. Its antigen is not identified. Germline CDR1 reads SGDLS; CDR2 reads YYNGEE. Trimming removed 1 base from V and 5 bases from J, with 15 bases in between. The CDR3 is 16 amino acids. The source of the sample is a study of T cells in localized non-small cell lung cancer. General observations from the study: Compared with tumor, uninvolved adjacent lung displayed greater T cell clonality, ranking highest overall. Higher adjacent-lung clonality was associated with shorter survival. Appearances in adjacent lung were noted for a median approximately 50 of the top 100 tumor clones.

TCRdb keeps only in-frame clones here, not all; method: immunoSEQ multiplex PCR. The sample has 53,000 or so clones, roughly 92% seen once. The TCR originated in a man aged 40-75 years with stage I lung adenocarcinoma. The chain uses TRBV9 and TRBJ2-2; weak D call: TRBD1 (6 bases). The sample in question was peripheral blood, obtained before any cancer treatment. In DNA form, the CDR3 reads TGTGCCAGCAGCGTAACTCCAGGGGATCCAACCGGGGAGCTGTTTTTT. It codes for CASSVTPGDPTGELFF.